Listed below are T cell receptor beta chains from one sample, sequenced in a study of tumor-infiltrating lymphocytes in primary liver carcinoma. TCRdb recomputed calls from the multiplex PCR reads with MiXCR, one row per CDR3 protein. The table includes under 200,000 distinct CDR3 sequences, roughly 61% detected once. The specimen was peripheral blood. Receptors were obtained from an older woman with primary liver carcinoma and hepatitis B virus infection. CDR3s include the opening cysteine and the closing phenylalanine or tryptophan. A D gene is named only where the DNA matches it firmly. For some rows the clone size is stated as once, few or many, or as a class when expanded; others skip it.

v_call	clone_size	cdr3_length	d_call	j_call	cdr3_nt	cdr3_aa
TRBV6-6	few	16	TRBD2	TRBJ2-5	TGTGCCAGCAGTTTCCCGAATAGCGGGGGAGGGGAGACCCAGTACTTC	CASSFPNSGGGETQYF
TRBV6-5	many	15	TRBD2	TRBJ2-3	TGTGCCAGCAGTTACTCCGGACTAGCGGGAGATACGCAGTATTTT	CASSYSGLAGDTQYF
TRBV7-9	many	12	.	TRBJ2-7	TGTGCCAGCAGCCCCGGCTCCTACGAGCAGTACTTC	CASSPGSYEQYF
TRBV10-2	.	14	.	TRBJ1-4	TGCGCCAGCAGGGCCCAGGGGTTGGATGAAAAACTGTTTTTT	CASRAQGLDEKLFF
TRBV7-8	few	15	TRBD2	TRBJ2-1	TGTGCCAGCAGCTCAGGACTAGCGGCCTACAATGAGCAGTCCTTC	CASSSGLAAYNEQSF
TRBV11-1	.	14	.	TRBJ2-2	TGTGCCGGCAGACTGAGCCTTGACACCAGGGAGCTGTTTTTT	CAGRLSLDTRELFF
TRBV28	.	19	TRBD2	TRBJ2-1	TGTGCCAGCAGTTTATGGGGAGTGGGAGCGGGAGGGCGTCTGGATGAGCAGTTCTTC	CASSLWGVGAGGRLDEQFF
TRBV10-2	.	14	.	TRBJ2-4	TGCGACAGCAGTGAGTCAAGGGGACGGGACATTCAGCACTTC	CDSSESRGRDIQHF
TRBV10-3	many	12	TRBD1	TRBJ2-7	TGTGCCATACGGACAGGGGGCTACGAGCAGTACTTC	CAIRTGGYEQYF
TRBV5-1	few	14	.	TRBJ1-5	TGCGCCAGCAGTAGAGGAGGGGCGGATCAGCCCCAGCATTTT	CASSRGGADQPQHF
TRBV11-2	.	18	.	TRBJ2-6	TGTGCCAGCAGCTTAGCCCCGGTACAGGGTCCTGGGGCCAACGTCCTGACTTTC	CASSLAPVQGPGANVLTF
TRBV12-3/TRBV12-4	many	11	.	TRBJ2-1	TGTGCCAGCAGTTTAGCGGGAGGTTGGGTCTTC	CASSLAGGWVF
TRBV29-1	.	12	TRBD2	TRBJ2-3	TGCGGCGCGACGACAGCGGGAGGTACACAGTATTTT	CGATTAGGTQYF
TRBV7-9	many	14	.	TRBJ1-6	TGTGCCAGCAGCCTGAGGACAGATGGGTCACCCCTCCACTTT	CASSLRTDGSPLHF
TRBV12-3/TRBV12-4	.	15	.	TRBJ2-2	TGTGCCAGCAACTATACAGGGCCGAACACCGGGGAGATGTTTTTT	CASNYTGPNTGEMFF
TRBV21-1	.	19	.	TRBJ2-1	TGTGCCAGCAGCAAATGGGGACTAGTGGCCATGAGCTCCTACAATGAGCAGTTCTTC	CASSKWGLVAMSSYNEQFF
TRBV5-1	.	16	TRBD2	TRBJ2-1	TGCGCCAGCAGCGACTGGACTAGCGGGAGGAGTAATGAGCACTTCTTC	CASSDWTSGRSNEHFF
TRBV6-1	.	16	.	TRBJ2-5	TGTGCCAGCAGTGAAGAACTATACTCTGTCCAGGAGACCCAGTACTTC	CASSEELYSVQETQYF
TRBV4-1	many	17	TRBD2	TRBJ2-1	TGCGCCAGCAGCGATGGCCGGGAGGGGTATCTCTACAATGAGCAGTTCTTC	CASSDGREGYLYNEQFF
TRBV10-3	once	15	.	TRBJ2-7	TGTGCCATCAGCGATTACGTGGAGGGCTCCTACGAGCAGTACTTC	CAISDYVEGSYEQYF
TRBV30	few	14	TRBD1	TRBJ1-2	TGTGCCTGGAGCGGACAGGGTCAGACTAGTGGCTACACCTTC	CAWSGQGQTSGYTF
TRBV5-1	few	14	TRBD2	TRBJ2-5	TGCGCCAGCAGCGGCGCTAGCGGGCAAGAGACCCAGTACTTC	CASSGASGQETQYF
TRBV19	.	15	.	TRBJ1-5	TGTGCCAGTAAGGGGTCTATCTATGGCAATCAGCCCCAGCATTTT	CASKGSIYGNQPQHF
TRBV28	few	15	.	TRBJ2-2	TGTGCCAGCAGTTTTAGCAGGGAAGGCACCGGGGAGCTGTTTTTT	CASSFSREGTGELFF
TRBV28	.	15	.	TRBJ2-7	TGTGCCAGCAGTACCGCTTACCGCCACTTCTACGAGCAGTACTTC	CASSTAYRHFYEQYF
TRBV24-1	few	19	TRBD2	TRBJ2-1	TGTGCCACCAGTGATCCTGCTACGTCGGCTAGCGGGAACTACAATGAGCAGTTCTTC	CATSDPATSASGNYNEQFF
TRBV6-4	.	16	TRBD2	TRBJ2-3	TGTACCAGCAGTGACGTAGTGGGAGGGTCCACAGATACGCTGTATTTT	CTSSDVVGGSTDTLYF
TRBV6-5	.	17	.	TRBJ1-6	TGTGCCGGCGGTGGAGAACCAACCGGGCCTCGGAAAGGTCCCCTCCACTTT	CAGGGEPTGPRKGPLHF
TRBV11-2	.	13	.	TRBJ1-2	TGTGCCAGCAGACCCGGGACTTCCTGTGGCTACACCTTC	CASRPGTSCGYTF
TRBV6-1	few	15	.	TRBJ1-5	TGTGCCAGCATCTGGAACAGGGTTAGCAATCAGCCCCAGCATTTT	CASIWNRVSNQPQHF
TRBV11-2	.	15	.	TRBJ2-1	TGTGCCAGTAGCCTCGGGATTGACTCCTACAGTGAGCAGTTCTTC	CASSLGIDSYSEQFF
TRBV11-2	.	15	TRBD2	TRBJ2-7	TGTGCCAGCACCTCAGGGTTTAGCGGGTTCTACGAGCAGTACTTC	CASTSGFSGFYEQYF
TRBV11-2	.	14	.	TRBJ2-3	TGTGCCAGTAGCCCCAGACTACCCACAGATACGCAGTATTTT	CASSPRLPTDTQYF
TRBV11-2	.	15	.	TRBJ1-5	TGTGCCAGTAGCTTAGATCCAAGGGGCAATCAGCACCAGCATTTT	CASSLDPRGNQHQHF
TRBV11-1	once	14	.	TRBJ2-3	TGTGCCAACGGCTTAGGGCAGAGCACAGATACGCACTATTTT	CANGLGQSTDTHYF
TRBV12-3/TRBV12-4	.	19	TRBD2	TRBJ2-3	TGTGCCAGCAGCTTCGGGACTAGCGGATTCAATAGCACCTCAGATACGCAGTATTTT	CASSFGTSGFNSTSDTQYF
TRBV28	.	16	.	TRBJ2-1	TGTGCCAGTCAAGGGGTGGGGGTACCAACCTACATTGAGCAGTTCTTC	CASQGVGVPTYIEQFF
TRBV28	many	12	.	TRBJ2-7	TGTGCCAGCAGTCCCCACCTCTACGAGCAGTACTTC	CASSPHLYEQYF
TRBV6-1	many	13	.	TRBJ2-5	TGTGCCAGCAGTGCCTGGGGGAGGGAGACCCAGTACTTC	CASSAWGRETQYF
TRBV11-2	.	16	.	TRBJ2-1	TGTGCCAGCAGCTTAGATCTGATGGGTGGGAGTGATGAGCAGTTCTTC	CASSLDLMGGSDEQFF
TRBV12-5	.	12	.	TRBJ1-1	TGTGCTAGTGGTTTGCCTACAGCTGAAGCTTTCTTT	CASGLPTAEAFF
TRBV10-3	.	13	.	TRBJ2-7	TGTGCCACGAGCTTTGGGGGTTTTTACGAGCAGTACTTC	CATSFGGFYEQYF
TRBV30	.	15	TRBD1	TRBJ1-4	TGTGCCCGGAGAACCACAGGGGGCGGCCATGAAAAACTGTTTTTT	CARRTTGGGHEKLFF
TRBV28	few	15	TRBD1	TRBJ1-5	TGTGCCAGCAGTTTAGGGACAGGCTACAATCAGCCCCAGCATTTT	CASSLGTGYNQPQHF
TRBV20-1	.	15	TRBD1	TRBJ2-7	TGCAGTGCTAGGGAGACAGGGAATTTTGCCTACGAGCAGTACTTC	CSARETGNFAYEQYF
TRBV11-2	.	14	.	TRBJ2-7	TGTGCCAACAGCTCCTGGGCAGCGGACTACGAGCAGTACTTC	CANSSWAADYEQYF
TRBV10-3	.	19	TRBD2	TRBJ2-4	TGTGCCATCAGTCCCACCCTTAAGCGGGAACAGATAGCCAAAAACATTCAGTACTTC	CAISPTLKREQIAKNIQYF
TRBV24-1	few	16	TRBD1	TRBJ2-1	TGTGCCACCAGTGCCGGGGACAGGGCGGCGTACAATGAGCAGTTCTTC	CATSAGDRAAYNEQFF
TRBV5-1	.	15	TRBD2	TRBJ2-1	TGCGCCAGCAGCTACGCCGGGACTAGTGGAAATGAGCAGTTCTTC	CASSYAGTSGNEQFF
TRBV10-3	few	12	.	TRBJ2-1	TGTGCCATCAGTGACAGCAACAATGAGCAGTTCTTC	CAISDSNNEQFF